These T cell receptor beta chains were read from a single sample in a study of blood T cell repertoires in COVID-19. Measured with immunoSEQ multiplex PCR; TCRdb has only the in-frame clones, and not every one. Altogether some 110,000 clones are present, around 90% being singletons, with the ten largest covering just over 2%. Sequenced: peripheral blood. The receptor source for this set is a man aged 45-65 years with COVID-19, enrolled during active disease. Each CDR3 is given without its conserved first and last residue. Each record gives: CDR3 protein, V gene.

ASSKLAGGSTGELF | TRBV6-4
ASSVGLAENSYEQY | TRBV9
ASSVQDTESDTQY | TRBV9
ASSLLAGGADTQY | TRBV7-9
AIKGRGVADTQY | TRBV10-3
ASSVEPQESSGNTIY | TRBV9
AISEYGDTGELF | TRBV10-3
ASSSTGGDTEAF | TRBV6-6
ASSGQGASTGELF | TRBV7-3
ASSLEQYKETQY | TRBV11-1
ASSYSGTGLYEQY | TRBV7-2
ASSRTPGGPDTQY | TRBV6-5
ASSLWAPLQETQY | TRBV27
ASSPDSEAF | TRBV18
AWKITGVAEAF | TRBV30
ASSMTGVNQPQH | TRBV2
ASSEGRERTDTQY | TRBV2
ASSSGRLGKNIQY | TRBV6-2/TRBV6-3
ASSKTGEGAYGYT | TRBV19
ASSLRQGEAF | TRBV5-4
ASSKRRDRAPTEAF | TRBV21-1
ASSPGYEQY | TRBV19
ASSVLGGTGELF | TRBV5-5
ASSRGWDEQF | TRBV5-8
ASSQARGEQF | TRBV3-1/TRBV3-2
ASRKREGTGELF | TRBV10-2
ASSTVGGRVAF | TRBV7-2
ASSFRGDRFETQY | TRBV7-2
ATTTGLVTEAF | TRBV19
ASSPRGETQY | TRBV12-3/TRBV12-4
ASSGTSGTQY | TRBV6-5
ASRVRGANAGELF | TRBV6-5
ASSFLGTSGSSYNEQF | TRBV27
ASSLEGRGIETQY | TRBV5-1
ASSASSGRLDNEQF | TRBV19
ASSLPDLGTASYGYT | TRBV5-5
ASSATASTDTQY | TRBV7-9
ASGTARGLHEQY | TRBV7-2
ASSFDRTGGGYT | TRBV5-1
ASSYSGNNEQF | TRBV7-2
ASSLYGQGAYEQY | TRBV7-2
ASSGGQYQETQY | TRBV9
AWSGGNGNQPQH | TRBV30
ASSMRGGANTEAF | TRBV19
ASSFTVAGGPPKNIQY | TRBV27
ASSHDRGIYNEQF | TRBV5-6
ASSLLAGGPNEQF | TRBV7-3
ASSYRDIKRTQY | TRBV5-6
ASSQTGYEDTQY | TRBV7-6
ASSQETGGNAYNSPLH | TRBV4-2
ASDSGGGTEAF | TRBV11-2
ASTQGGGPQETQY | TRBV28
ASSVEGLAKNIQY | TRBV9
ASSLSSSGTGSPNTEAF | TRBV27
ASSYSRDTETQY | TRBV6-5
ASSYSPGGGSPQH | TRBV6-6
ASRSSGQNYGYT | TRBV2
ASSQGTARGNTIY | TRBV4-1